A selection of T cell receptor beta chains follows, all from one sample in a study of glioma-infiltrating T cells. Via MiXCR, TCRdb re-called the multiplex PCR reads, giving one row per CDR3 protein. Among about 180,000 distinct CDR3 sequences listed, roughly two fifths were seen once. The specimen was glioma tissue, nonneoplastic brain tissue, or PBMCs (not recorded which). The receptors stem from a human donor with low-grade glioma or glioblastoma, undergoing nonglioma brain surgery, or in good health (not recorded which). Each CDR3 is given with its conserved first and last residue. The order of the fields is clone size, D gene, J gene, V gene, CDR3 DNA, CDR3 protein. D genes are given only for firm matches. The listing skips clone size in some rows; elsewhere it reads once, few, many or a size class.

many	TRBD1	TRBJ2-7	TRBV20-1	TGCAGTGCTACGACAGGGGACGAGCAGTACTTC	CSATTGDEQYF
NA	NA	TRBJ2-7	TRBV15	TGTGCCACCAGCAGAGATCTACAGGGAAGTTCCTACGAGCAGTACTTC	CATSRDLQGSSYEQYF
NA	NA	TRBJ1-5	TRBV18	TGTTCCAGCTCACGGGATAGCAGGCAGCCCCAGCATTTT	CSSSRDSRQPQHF
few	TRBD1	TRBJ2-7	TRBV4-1	TGCGCCAGCAGCCACGGACAGGGGAAGGCCTACGAGCAGTACTTC	CASSHGQGKAYEQYF
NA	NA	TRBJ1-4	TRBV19	TGTGCCACCACAGGGACCTCAACTAATGAAAAACTGTTTTTT	CATTGTSTNEKLFF
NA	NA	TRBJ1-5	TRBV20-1	TGCAGTGCTATTCAGTGTCTCAATCAGCCCCAGCATTTT	CSAIQCLNQPQHF
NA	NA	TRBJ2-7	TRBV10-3	TGTGCCATCAGTGAGCCCGGGGCCAAGGCTACCCACGAGCAGTACTTC	CAISEPGAKATHEQYF
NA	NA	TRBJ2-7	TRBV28	TGTGCCAGCAGTTCCCCTGACCGTGGACAGAACTACGAGCAGTACTTC	CASSSPDRGQNYEQYF
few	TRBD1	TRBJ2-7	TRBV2	TGTGCCAGCAGGGACCTGGGGACAGGGTCCCACGAGCAGTACTTC	CASRDLGTGSHEQYF
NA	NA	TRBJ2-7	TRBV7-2	TGTGCCAGCAGCTTGGGGGGAACCTACGAGCAGTACTTC	CASSLGGTYEQYF
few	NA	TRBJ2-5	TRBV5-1	TGCGCCAGCGCAAAGGGGGGATACGAGACCCAGTACTTC	CASAKGGYETQYF
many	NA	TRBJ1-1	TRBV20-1	TGCAGTATACGAAGAGGTGAAGCTTTCTTT	CSIRRGEAFF
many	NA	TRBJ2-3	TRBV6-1	TGTGCCAGCAGTAATTCCGGGGTTCTGACAGATACGCAGTATTTT	CASSNSGVLTDTQYF
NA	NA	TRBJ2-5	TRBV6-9	TGTGCCAGCAGTTACATAACAAATAGTTGGGGGAACCAAGAGACCCAGTACTTC	CASSYITNSWGNQETQYF
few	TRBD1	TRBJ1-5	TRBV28	TGTGCCAGCATCCCCGGGACAGGGGGCCAGCCCCAGCATTTT	CASIPGTGGQPQHF
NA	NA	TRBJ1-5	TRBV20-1	TGCAGTGACATTTTTGGAGTTAACAATCAGCCCCAGCATTTT	CSDIFGVNNQPQHF
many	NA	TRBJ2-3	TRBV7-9	TGTGCCAGCAGCTACCATTTCCCCGATACGCAGTATTTT	CASSYHFPDTQYF
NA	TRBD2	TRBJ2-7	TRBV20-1	TGCAGTGCAAGCCCGGGTAGGCTAGCGGGAATCTACGAGCAGTACTTC	CSASPGRLAGIYEQYF
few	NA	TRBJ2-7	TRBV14	TGTGCCAGCAGTTACTCCGTTTCGACTTCCGAGCAGTACTTC	CASSYSVSTSEQYF
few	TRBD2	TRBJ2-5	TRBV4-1	TGCGCCAGCAGCCGCGGCTCTAGCGGTCAAGAGACGCGGTACTTC	CASSRGSSGQETRYF
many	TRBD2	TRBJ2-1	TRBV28	TGTGCCAGCAGTATACCGGGACTAGCGGGAAATGAGCAGTTCTTC	CASSIPGLAGNEQFF
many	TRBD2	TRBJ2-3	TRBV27	TGTGCCAGCAGTTTAACCCCCCGGGGTAGCGGGAGGGGAGATACGCAGTATTTT	CASSLTPRGSGRGDTQYF
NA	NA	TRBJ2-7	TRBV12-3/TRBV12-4	TGTGCCAGCAGTCCCACACGACAGAGCTCCTACGAGCAGTACTTC	CASSPTRQSSYEQYF
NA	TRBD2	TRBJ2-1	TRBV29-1	TGCAGCGTTGAAGGGACTAGCGGAGCCACCTACAATGAGCAGTTCTTC	CSVEGTSGATYNEQFF
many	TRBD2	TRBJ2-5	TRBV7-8	TGTGCCAGCAGCTTAGGGACTAGCGGAGAGACCCAGTACTTC	CASSLGTSGETQYF
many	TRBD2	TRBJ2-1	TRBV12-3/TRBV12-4	TGTGCCAGCAGTTTCTCGTCGGCGGGAGTTAATGAGCAGTTCTTC	CASSFSSAGVNEQFF
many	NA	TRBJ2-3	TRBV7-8	TGTGCCAGCAGCTTATATAGGGCGACAGATACGCAGTATTTT	CASSLYRATDTQYF
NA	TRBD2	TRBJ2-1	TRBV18	TGTGCCAGCTCAAGAATGCCCAGCGGGAGTTACAATGAGCAGTTCTTC	CASSRMPSGSYNEQFF
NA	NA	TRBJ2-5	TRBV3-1	TGTGCCAGCAGCCGCGGGCAGATCCAAGAGACCCAGTACTTC	CASSRGQIQETQYF
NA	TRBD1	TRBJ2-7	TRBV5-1	TGCGCCAGCAGCGAAAGACAGGGGCCACCGTGGCAGTACTTC	CASSERQGPPWQYF
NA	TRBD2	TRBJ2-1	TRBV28	TGTGCCAGCTCGGCGGGAGGGCGGAGCGAGCAGTTCTTC	CASSAGGRSEQFF
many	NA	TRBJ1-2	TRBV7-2	TGTGCCAGCAGCTCCGGACACGGCTATGGCTACACCTTC	CASSSGHGYGYTF
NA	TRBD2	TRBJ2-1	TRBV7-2	TGTGCCAGCTTCTTTCTAGCGGGAGGGTATGAGCAGTTCTTC	CASFFLAGGYEQFF
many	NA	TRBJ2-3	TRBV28	TGTGCCAGCAGTTTATGGATCGGGAGAACAGATACGCAGTATTTT	CASSLWIGRTDTQYF
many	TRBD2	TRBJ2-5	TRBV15	TGTGCCACTGGACCGGGACTAGCGGGAATGAGAGAGACCCAGTACTTC	CATGPGLAGMRETQYF
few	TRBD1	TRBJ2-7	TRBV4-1	TGCGCCAGCAGCCAAGGGCGGACAGGGGCGTACGAGCAGTACTTC	CASSQGRTGAYEQYF
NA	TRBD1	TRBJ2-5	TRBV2	TGTGCCAGCAGTGGTCCGGGACAGGGTCAAGAGACCCAGTACTTC	CASSGPGQGQETQYF
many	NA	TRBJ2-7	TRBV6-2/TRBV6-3	TGTGCCAGCAGTTTTGAGCGGCGTAGCTCCTACGAGCAGTACTTC	CASSFERRSSYEQYF
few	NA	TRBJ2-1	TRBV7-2	TGTGCCAGCAGCCTCACTTTTGGGGGTTCCTACAATGAGCAGTTCTTC	CASSLTFGGSYNEQFF
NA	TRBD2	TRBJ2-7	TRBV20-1	TGCAGTGCTAGAGACATAGCGGGCCCCTACGAGCAGTACTTC	CSARDIAGPYEQYF
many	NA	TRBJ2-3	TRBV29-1	TGCAGCGTCCGGGACCGAGTCACAGATACGCAGTATTTT	CSVRDRVTDTQYF
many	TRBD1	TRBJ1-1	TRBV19	TGTGCCAGTAGACGGACAGGGAATGAAGCTTTCTTT	CASRRTGNEAFF
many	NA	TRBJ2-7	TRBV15	TGTGCCACCAGCAGAGATCGGGAAGGCTCCTACGAGCAGTACTTC	CATSRDREGSYEQYF
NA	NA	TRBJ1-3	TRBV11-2	TGTGCCAGCAGCTTGGGGCCTGGAAACACCATATATTTT	CASSLGPGNTIYF
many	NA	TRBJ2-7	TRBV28	TGTGCCAGCAGTAGACAGGCAACCTACGAGCAGTACTTC	CASSRQATYEQYF
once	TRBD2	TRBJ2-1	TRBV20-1	TGCAGTGCTGGGACTAGTATATCGAATGAGGAGTTCTTC	CSAGTSISNEEFF
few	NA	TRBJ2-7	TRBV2	TGTGCCAGCGGAACCGGACGGAAAAAATCCTACGAGCAGTACTTC	CASGTGRKKSYEQYF
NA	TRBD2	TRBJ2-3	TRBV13	TGTGCCAGCTTTAGCGGGCCCGAAGGCAAAGATACGCAGTATTTT	CASFSGPEGKDTQYF
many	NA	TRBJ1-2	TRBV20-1	TGCAGTGCTTCCCCGAAGAGGGCCGATGGCTACACCTTC	CSASPKRADGYTF
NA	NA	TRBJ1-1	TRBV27	TGTGCCAGAAGTTTATCGTTGAAAACTGAAGCTTTCTTT	CARSLSLKTEAFF
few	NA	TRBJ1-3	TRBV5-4	TGTGCCAGCAGCATGGACGGTGGAAACACCATATATTTT	CASSMDGGNTIYF
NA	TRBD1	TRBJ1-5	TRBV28	TGTGCCAGCAGTCCAGGACAGGGATCTAGCAGTCAGCCCCAGCATTTT	CASSPGQGSSSQPQHF
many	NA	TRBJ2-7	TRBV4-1	TGCGCCAGCAGCCAAGATACGGCCCCCTTGCTCTACGAGCAGTACTTC	CASSQDTAPLLYEQYF
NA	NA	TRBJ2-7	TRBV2	TGTGCCAGCATATCTGATCTGATCTACGAGCAGTACTTC	CASISDLIYEQYF